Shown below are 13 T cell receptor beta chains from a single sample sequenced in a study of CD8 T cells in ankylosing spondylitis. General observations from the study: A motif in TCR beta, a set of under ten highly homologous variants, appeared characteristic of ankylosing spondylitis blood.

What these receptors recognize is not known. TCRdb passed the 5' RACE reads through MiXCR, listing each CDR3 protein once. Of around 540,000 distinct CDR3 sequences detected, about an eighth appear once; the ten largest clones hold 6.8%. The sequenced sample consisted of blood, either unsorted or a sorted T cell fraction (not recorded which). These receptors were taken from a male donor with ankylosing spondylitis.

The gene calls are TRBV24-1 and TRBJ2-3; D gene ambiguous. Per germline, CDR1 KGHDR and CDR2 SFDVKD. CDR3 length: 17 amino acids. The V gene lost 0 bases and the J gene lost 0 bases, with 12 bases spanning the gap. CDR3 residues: CATSDLYGRSSTDTQYF. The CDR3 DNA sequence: TGTGCCACCAGTGATTTGTATGGCAGATCTAGCACAGATACGCAGTATTTT.

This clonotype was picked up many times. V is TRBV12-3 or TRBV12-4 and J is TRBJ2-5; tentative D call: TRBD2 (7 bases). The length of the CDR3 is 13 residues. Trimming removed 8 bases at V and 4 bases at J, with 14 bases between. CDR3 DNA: TGTGCCAGCGGGAGGGGGGGTCGAGAGACCCAGTACTTC. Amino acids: CASGRGGRETQYF.

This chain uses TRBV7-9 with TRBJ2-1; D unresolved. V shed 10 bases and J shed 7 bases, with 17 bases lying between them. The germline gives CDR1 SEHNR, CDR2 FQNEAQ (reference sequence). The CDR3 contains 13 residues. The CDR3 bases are TGTGCCATGAGCCCGGACCGTGTAAATGAGCAGTTCTTC. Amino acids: CAMSPDRVNEQFF.

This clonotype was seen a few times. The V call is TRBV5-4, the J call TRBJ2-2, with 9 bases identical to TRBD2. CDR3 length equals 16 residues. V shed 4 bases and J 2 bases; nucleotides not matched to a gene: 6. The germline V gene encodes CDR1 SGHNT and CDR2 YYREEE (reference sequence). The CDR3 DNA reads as TGTGCCAGCAGCACCCCGACTAGCGGAAACACCGGGGAGCTGTTTTTT. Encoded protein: CASSTPTSGNTGELFF.

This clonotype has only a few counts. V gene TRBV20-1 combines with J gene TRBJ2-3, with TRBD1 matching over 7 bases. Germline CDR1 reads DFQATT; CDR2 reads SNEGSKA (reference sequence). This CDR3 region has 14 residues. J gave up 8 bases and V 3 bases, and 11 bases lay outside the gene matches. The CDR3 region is CSASEGATAGTQYF. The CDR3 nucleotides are TGCAGTGCTAGCGAGGGGGCGACTGCCGGTACGCAGTATTTT.

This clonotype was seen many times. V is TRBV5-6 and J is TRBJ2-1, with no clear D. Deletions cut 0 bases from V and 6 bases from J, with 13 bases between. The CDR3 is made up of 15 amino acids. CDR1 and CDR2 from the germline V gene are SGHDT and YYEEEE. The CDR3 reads CASSLGQVIPNEQFF. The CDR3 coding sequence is TGTGCCAGCAGCTTGGGGCAGGTAATTCCCAATGAGCAGTTCTTC.

CDR3 bases: TGTGCCAGCAGCCCTCACCCCGGCTCCTACAATGAGCAGTTCTTC. It yields the protein CASSPHPGSYNEQFF. The chain carries TRBV11-3 and TRBJ2-1, with D hard to call. The CDR3 contains 15 residues. The V end lost 5 bases, the J end lost 0 bases, and 11 bases lay between the germline ends. Germline V gene sequence: CDR1 SGHNT, CDR2 YENEEA.

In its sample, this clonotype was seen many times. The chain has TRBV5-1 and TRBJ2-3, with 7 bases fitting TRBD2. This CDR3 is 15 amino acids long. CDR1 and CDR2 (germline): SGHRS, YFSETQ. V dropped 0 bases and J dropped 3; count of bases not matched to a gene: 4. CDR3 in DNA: TGCGCCAGCAGCTTGGACGGACTAGAAACAGATACGCAGTATTTT. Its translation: CASSLDGLETDTQYF.

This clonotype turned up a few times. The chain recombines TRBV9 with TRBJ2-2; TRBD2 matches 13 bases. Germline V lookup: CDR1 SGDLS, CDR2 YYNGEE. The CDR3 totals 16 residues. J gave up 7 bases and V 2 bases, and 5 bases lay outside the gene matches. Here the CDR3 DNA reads TGTGCCAGCAGCGTCGGGACTAGCGGGATCGGCGGGGAGCTGTTTTTT. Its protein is CASSVGTSGIGGELFF.

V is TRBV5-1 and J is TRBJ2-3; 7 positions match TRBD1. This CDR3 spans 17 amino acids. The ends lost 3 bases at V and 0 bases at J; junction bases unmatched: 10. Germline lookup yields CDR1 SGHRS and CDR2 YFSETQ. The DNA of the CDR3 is TGCGCCAGCAGCTACCAGCCGGGACAGCACAGCACAGATACGCAGTATTTT. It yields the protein CASSYQPGQHSTDTQYF.

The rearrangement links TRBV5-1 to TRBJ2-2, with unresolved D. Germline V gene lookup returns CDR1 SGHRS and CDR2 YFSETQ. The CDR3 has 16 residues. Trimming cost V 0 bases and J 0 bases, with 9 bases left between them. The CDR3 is CASSLGVSANTGELFF. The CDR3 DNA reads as TGCGCCAGCAGCTTGGGTGTTTCCGCGAACACCGGGGAGCTGTTTTTT.

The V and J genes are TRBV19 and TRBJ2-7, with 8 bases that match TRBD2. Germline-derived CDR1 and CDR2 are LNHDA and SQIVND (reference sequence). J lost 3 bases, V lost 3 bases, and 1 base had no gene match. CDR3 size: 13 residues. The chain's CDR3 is CASSIGTSYEQYF. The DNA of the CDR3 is TGTGCCAGTAGTATTGGGACTAGCTACGAGCAGTACTTC.

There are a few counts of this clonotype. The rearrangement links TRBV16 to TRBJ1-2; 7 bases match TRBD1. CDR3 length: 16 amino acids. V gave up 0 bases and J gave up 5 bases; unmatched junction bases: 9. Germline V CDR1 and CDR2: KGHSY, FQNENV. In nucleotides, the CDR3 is TGTGCCAGCAGCCAATCGGTGACAGGGAGGATTTATGGCTACACCTTC. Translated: CASSQSVTGRIYGYTF.